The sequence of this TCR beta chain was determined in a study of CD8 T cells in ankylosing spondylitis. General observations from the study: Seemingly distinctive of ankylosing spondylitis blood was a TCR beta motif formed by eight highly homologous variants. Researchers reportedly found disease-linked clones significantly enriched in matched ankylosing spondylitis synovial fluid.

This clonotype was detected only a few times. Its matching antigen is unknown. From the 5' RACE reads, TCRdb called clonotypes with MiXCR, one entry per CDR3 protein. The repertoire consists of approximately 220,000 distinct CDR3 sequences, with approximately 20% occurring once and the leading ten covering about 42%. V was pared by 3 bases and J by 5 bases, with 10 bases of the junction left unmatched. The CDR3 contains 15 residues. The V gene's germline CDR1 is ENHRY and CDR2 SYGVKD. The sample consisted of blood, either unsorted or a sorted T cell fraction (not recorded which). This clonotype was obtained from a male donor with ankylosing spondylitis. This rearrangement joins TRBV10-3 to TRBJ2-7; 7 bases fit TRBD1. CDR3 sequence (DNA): TGTGCCATCAGTGACCCGACAGGGAATCGCAACGAGCAGTACTTC. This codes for CAISDPTGNRNEQYF.